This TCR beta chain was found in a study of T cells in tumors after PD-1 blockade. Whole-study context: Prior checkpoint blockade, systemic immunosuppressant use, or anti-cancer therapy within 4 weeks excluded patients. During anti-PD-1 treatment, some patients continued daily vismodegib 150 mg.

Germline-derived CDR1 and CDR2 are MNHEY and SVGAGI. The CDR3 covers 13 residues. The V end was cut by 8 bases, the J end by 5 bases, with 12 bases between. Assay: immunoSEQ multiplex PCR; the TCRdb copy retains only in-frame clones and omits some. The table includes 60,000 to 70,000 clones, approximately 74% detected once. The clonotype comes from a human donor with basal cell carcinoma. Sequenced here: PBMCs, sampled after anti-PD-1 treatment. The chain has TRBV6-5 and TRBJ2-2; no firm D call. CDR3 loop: CASRLLLTGELFF. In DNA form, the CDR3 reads TGTGCCAGCCGTCTTCTCTTAACCGGGGAGCTGTTTTTT.